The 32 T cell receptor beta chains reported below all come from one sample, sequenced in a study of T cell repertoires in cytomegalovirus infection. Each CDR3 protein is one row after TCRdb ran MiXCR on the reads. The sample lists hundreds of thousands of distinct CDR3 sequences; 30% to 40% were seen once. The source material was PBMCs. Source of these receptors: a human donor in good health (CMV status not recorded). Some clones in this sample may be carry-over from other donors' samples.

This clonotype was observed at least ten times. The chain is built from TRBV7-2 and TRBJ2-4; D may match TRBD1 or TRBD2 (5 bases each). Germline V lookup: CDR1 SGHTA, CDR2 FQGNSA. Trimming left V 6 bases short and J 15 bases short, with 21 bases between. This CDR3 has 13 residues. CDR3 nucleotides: TGTGCCAGCAGTTCGGCCGGGGCCTCGGTGCGGTACTTC. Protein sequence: CASSSAGASVRYF.

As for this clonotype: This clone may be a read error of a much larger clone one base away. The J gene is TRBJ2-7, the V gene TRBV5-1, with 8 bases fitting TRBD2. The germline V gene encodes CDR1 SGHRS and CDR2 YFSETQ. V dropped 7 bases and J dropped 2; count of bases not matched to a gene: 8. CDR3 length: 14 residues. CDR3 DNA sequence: TGCGCCAGCCGCGTACTAGCGGCGACCTACGAGCAGTACTTC. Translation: CASRVLAATYEQYF.

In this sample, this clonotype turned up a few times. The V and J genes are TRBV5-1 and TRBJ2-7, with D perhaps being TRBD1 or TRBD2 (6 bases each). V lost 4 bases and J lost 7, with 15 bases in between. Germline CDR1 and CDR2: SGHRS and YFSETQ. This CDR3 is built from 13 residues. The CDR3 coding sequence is TGCGCCAGCAGCGCAGGGGACTTACGGGAGCAGTACTTC. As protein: CASSAGDLREQYF.

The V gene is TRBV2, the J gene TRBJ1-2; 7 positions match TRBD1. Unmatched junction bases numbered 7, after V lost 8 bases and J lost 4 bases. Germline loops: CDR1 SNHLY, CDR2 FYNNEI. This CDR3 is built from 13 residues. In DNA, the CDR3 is TGTGCCAGCTTTACAGGGACAGTCTATGGCTACACCTTC. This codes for CASFTGTVYGYTF.

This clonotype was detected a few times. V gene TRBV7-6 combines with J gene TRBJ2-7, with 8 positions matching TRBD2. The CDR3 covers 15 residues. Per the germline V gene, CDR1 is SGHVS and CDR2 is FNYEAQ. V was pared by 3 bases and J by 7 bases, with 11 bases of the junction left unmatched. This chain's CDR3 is CASSFGGGEAKEQYF. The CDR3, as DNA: TGTGCCAGCAGCTTCGGGGGGGGGGAGGCGAAGGAGCAGTACTTC. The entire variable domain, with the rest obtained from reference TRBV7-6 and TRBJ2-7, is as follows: GAGVSQSPRYKVTKRGQDVALRCDPISGHVSLYWYRQALGQGPEFLTYFNYEAQQDKSGLPNDRFSAERPEGSISTLTIQRTEQRDSAMYRCASSFGGGEAKEQYFGPGTRLTVT.

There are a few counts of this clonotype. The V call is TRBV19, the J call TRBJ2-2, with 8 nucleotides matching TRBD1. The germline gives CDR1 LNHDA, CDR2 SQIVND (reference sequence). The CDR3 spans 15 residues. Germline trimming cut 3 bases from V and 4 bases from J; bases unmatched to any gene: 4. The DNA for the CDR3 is TGTGCCAGTAGTATTCAGGGGGCCGGCACCGGGGAGCTGTTTTTT. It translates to CASSIQGAGTGELFF.

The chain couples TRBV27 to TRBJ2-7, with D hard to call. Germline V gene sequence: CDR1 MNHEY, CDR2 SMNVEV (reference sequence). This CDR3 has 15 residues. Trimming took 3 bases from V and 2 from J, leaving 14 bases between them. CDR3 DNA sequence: TGTGCCAGCAGTTTCGGAAGGGTCCCGGCCTACGAGCAGTACTTC. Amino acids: CASSFGRVPAYEQYF.

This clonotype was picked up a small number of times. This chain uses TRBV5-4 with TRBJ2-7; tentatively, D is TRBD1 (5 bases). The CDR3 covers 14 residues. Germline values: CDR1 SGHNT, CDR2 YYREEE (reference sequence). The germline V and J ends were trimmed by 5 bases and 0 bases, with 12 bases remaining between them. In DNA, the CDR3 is TGTGCCAGCAGACTTATCGACAGCTCCTACGAGCAGTACTTC. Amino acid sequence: CASRLIDSSYEQYF.

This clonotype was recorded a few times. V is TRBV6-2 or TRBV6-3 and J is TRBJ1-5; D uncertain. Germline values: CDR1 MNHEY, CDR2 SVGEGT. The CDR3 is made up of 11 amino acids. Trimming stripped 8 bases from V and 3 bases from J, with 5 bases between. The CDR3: CASGDNQPQHF. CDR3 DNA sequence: TGTGCCAGCGGGGACAATCAGCCCCAGCATTTT.

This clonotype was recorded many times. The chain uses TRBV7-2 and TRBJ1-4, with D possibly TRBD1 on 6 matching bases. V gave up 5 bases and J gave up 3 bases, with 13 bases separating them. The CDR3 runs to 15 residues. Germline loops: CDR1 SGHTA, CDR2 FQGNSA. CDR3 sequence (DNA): TGTGCCAGCAGCCTATGGAAGGGGGCTAATGAAAAACTGTTTTTT. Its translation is CASSLWKGANEKLFF. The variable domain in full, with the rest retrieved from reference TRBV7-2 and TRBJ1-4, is GAGVSQSPSNKVTEKGKDVELRCDPISGHTALYWYRQSLGQGLEFLIYFQGNSAPDKSGLPSDRFSAERTGGSVSTLTIQRTQQEDSAVYLCASSLWKGANEKLFFGSGTQLSVL.

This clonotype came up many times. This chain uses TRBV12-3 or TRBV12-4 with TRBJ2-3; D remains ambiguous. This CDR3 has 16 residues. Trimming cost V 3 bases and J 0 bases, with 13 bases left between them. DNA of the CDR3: TGTGCCAGCAGTTTTTATTGGGAAACTAGCACAGATACGCAGTATTTT. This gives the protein CASSFYWETSTDTQYF.

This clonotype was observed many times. CDR3 sequence reads: CASSLAGTGVAEAFF. CDR3 nucleotide sequence: TGTGCCAGCAGTTTGGCAGGGACAGGAGTTGCTGAAGCTTTCTTT. This chain links TRBV12-3 or TRBV12-4 with TRBJ1-1, with 8 positions matching TRBD1. V lost 3 bases, J lost 6 bases, and 9 bases stayed unmatched. This CDR3 is 15 amino acids long.

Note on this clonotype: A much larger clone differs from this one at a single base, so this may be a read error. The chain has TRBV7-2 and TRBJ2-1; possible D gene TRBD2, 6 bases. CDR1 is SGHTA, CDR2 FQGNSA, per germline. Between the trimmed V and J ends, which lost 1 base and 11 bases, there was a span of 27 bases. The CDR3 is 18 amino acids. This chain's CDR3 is CASSLVGGAPLEGNQQFF. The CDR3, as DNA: TGTGCCAGCAGCTTAGTTGGCGGGGCCCCCCTTGAAGGTAATCAGCAGTTCTTC. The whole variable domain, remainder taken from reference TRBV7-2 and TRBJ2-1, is GAGVSQSPSNKVTEKGKDVELRCDPISGHTALYWYRQSLGQGLEFLIYFQGNSAPDKSGLPSDRFSAERTGGSVSTLTIQRTQQEDSAVYLCASSLVGGAPLEGNQQFFGPGTRLTVL.

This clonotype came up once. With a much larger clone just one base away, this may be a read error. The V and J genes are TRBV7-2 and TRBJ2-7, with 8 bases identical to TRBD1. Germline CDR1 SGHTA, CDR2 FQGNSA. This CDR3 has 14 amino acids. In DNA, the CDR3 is TGTGCCAGCAGCTTTGCGGACAGGGTTCACGAGCTGTACTTC. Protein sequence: CASSFADRVHELYF.

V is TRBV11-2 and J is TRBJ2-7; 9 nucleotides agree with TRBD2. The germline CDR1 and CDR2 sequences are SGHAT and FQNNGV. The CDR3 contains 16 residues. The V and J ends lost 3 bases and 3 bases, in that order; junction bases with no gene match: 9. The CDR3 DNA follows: TGTGCCAGCAGCTTTAGTGCGGGGGGGTCTAACTACGAGCAGTACTTC. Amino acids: CASSFSAGGSNYEQYF.

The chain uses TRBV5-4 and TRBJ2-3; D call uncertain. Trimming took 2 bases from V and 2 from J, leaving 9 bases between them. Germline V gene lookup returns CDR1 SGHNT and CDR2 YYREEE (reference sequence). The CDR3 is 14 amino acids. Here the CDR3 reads CASSFQHITDTQYF. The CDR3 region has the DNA TGTGCCAGCAGCTTTCAACATATCACAGATACGCAGTATTTT.

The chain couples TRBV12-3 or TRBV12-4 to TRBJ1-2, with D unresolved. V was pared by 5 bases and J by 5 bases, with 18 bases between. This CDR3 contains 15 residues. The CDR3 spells CASSHNRERQYGYTF. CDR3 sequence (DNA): TGTGCCAGCAGTCACAATCGGGAAAGACAATATGGCTACACCTTC.

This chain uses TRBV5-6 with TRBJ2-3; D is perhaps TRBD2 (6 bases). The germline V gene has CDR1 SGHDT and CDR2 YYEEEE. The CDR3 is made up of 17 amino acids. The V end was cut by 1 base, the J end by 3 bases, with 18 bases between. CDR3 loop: CASSLQAGHGRTDTQYF. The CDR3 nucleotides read TGTGCCAGCAGCTTGCAGGCGGGGCATGGCAGGACAGATACGCAGTATTTT.

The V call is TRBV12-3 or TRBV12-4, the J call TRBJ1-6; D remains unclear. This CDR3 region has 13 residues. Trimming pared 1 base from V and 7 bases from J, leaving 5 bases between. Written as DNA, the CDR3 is TGTGCCAGCAGTTTAGTGCCAAATTCACCCCTCCACTTT. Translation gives CASSLVPNSPLHF.

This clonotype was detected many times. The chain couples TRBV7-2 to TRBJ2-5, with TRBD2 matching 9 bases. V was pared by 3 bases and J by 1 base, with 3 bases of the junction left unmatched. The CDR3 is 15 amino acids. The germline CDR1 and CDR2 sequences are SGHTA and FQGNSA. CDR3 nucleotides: TGTGCCAGCAGCTTCAGCGGGGGGTCCCAAGAGACCCAGTACTTC. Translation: CASSFSGGSQETQYF.

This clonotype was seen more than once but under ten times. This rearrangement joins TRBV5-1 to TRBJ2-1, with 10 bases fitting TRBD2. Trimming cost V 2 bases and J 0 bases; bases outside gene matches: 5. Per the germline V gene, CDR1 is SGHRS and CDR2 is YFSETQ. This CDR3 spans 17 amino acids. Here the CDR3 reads CASSFGLAVSSYNEQFF. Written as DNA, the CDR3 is TGCGCCAGCAGCTTTGGACTAGCGGTGAGCTCCTACAATGAGCAGTTCTTC.

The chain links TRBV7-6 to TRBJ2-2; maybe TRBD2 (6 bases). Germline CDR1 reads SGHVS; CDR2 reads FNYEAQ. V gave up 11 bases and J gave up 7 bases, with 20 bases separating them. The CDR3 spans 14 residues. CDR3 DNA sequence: TGTGCCTGCTCAGTACTAGCCGACAACGGGGAGCTGTTTTTT. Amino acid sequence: CACSVLADNGELFF.

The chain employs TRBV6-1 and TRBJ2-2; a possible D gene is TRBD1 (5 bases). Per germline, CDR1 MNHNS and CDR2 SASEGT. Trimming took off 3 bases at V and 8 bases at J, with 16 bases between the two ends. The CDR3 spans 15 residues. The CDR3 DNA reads TGTGCCAGCAGTGAGGTTCAGGGTTTTTCAGGGGAGCTGTTTTTT. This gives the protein CASSEVQGFSGELFF.

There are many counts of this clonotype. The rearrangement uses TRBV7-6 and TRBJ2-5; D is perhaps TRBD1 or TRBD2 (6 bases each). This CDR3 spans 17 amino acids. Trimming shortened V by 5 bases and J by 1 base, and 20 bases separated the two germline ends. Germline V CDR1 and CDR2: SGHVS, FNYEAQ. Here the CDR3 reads CASSSRGGVAIQETQYF. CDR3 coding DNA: TGTGCCAGCAGCAGCAGGGGCGGGGTGGCGATCCAAGAGACCCAGTACTTC.

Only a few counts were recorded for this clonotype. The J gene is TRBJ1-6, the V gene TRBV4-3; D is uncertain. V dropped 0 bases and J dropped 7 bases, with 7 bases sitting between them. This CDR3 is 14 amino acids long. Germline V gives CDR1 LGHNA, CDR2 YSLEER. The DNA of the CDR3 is TGCGCCAGCAGCCAAGATTGGCAGAATTCACCCCTCCACTTT. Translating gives CASSQDWQNSPLHF.

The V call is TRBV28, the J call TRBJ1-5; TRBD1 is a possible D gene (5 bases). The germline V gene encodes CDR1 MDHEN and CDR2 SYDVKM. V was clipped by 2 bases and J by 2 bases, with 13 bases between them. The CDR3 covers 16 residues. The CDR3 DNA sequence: TGTGCCAGCAGTTTAGAGGCAGGGTTCGGCAATCAGCCCCAGCATTTT. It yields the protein CASSLEAGFGNQPQHF.

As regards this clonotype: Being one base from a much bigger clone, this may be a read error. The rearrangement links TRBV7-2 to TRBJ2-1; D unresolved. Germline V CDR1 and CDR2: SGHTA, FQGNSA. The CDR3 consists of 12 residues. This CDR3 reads CASSPSNNAQFF. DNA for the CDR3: TGTGCCAGCAGCCCCTCCAACAATGCGCAGTTCTTC.

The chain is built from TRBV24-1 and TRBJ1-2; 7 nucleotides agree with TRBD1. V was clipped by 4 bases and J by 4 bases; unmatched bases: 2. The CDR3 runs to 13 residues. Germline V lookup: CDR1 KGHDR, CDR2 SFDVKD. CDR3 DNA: TGTGCCACCAGTGAAGGGACAGCCTATGGCTACACCTTC. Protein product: CATSEGTAYGYTF.

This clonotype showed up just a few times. The CDR3 DNA reads as TGTGCCAGCAGTGAACTTCCGTCGGGACACCCTATGTACTCCCTCCACTTT. Encoded protein: CASSELPSGHPMYSLHF. The rearrangement joins TRBV2 to TRBJ1-6; D may be TRBD1 (6 bases). From germline, CDR1 is SNHLY and CDR2 FYNNEI. The length of the CDR3 is 17 residues. Trimming stripped 2 bases from V and 14 bases from J, with 25 bases between. The full variable domain, completed using reference TRBV2 and TRBJ1-6, is EPEVTQTPSHQVTQMGQEVILRCVPISNHLYFYWYRQILGQKVEFLVSFYNNEISEKSEIFDDQFSVERPDGSNFTLKIRSTKLEDSAMYFCASSELPSGHPMYSLHFGNGTRLTVT.

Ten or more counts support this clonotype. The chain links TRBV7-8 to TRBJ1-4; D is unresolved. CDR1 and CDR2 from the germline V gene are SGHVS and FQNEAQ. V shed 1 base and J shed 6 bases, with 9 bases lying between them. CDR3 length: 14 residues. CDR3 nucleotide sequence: TGTGCCAGCAGCTTAGTCGGGGTAGATGAAAAACTGTTTTTT. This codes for CASSLVGVDEKLFF.

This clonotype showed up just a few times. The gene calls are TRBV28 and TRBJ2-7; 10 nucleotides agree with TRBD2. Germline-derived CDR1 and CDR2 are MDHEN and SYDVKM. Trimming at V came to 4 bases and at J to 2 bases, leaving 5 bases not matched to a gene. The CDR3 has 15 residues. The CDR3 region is CASSSSGGSPYEQYF. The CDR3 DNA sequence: TGTGCCAGCAGTTCTAGCGGGGGAAGCCCCTACGAGCAGTACTTC.

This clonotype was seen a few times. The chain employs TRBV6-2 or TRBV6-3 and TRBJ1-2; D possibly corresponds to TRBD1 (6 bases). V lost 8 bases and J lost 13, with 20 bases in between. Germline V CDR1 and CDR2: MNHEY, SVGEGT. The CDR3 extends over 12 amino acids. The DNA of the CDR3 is TGTGCCAGCCGAGGAATAGGGGGGAGCTGCACCTTC. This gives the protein CASRGIGGSCTF.